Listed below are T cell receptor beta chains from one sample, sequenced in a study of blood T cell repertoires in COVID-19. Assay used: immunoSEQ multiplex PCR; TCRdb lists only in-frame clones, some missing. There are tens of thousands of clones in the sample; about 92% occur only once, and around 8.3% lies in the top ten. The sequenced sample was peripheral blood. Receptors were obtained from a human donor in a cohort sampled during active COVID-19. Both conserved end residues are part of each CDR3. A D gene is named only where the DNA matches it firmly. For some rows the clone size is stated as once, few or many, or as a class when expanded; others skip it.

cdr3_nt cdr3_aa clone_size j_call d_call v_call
TGCAGCACCTACAGGGGGCGCCTCGATGGCTACACCTTC CSTYRGRLDGYTF . TRBJ1-2 TRBD1 TRBV29-1
TGTGCCACCAGTGATCCTATGACAAACGGGGAGCTGTTTTTT CATSDPMTNGELFF once TRBJ2-2 . TRBV24-1
TGTGCCAGCAGCTTGGGTGGGACTAGCAGTTGGGAGACCCAGTACTTC CASSLGGTSSWETQYF . TRBJ2-5 TRBD2 TRBV5-4
TGTGCCAGCAGTTCTAGCGGGAGGGCCAACAATGAGCAGTTCTTC CASSSSGRANNEQFF . TRBJ2-1 TRBD2 TRBV2
TGTGCCAGCAGTTACGGCCGCGGGGGGGCCTCAGAGACCCAGTACTTC CASSYGRGGASETQYF . TRBJ2-5 TRBD2 TRBV6-2/TRBV6-3
TGTGCCAGCAGTTTATTCCGGGGAATCGGGAACACCGGGGAGCTGTTTTTT CASSLFRGIGNTGELFF . TRBJ2-2 . TRBV28
TGTGCCAGCAGGGGTACAGGAACAGGCAGCGAAAAACTGTTTTTT CASRGTGTGSEKLFF . TRBJ1-4 . TRBV6-5
TGTGCCAGCTACTTAGGGGGCGCTCCGGGACTAGCGGGAGGAGATACGCAGTATTTT CASYLGGAPGLAGGDTQYF . TRBJ2-3 TRBD2 TRBV2
TGCGCCAGCAGCCGAGACAGAATTTATTCACCCCTCCACTTT CASSRDRIYSPLHF . TRBJ1-6 . TRBV5-1
TGTGCCAGCACCCTCCGGGGCTATGGCTACACCTTC CASTLRGYGYTF . TRBJ1-2 . TRBV12-3/TRBV12-4
TGTGCCAGCAGGAGGGTACAGGGGGCCTACGAGCAGTACTTC CASRRVQGAYEQYF . TRBJ2-7 TRBD1 TRBV2
TGCGCCAGCAGCCTTTGGACATCTAGCACAGATACGCAGTATTTT CASSLWTSSTDTQYF . TRBJ2-3 . TRBV5-1
TGTGCCAGCAGCTCTTTAGCGGGGGAGCGAGATACGCAGTATTTT CASSSLAGERDTQYF once TRBJ2-3 TRBD2 TRBV11-2
TGCAGCGTTGAATATCTGGGGCGGGGGGGCGCAGATACGCAGTATTTT CSVEYLGRGGADTQYF . TRBJ2-3 TRBD2 TRBV29-1
TGTGCCAGCAGCCAAGTTATGTCTGAAGCTTTCTTT CASSQVMSEAFF . TRBJ1-1 . TRBV3-1/TRBV3-2
TGTGCTAGTGGTTCCCCAGGGTTTGGTGACGAGCAGTACTTC CASGSPGFGDEQYF . TRBJ2-7 . TRBV12-5
TGTGCCAGCAGCCCCCCTAGCGGGATGAGCACAGATACGCAGTATTTT CASSPPSGMSTDTQYF . TRBJ2-3 TRBD2 TRBV11-2
TGTGCCAGTAGCAATCAGGGGGTTGGCAATCAGCCCCAGCATTTT CASSNQGVGNQPQHF . TRBJ1-5 TRBD1 TRBV19
TGCAGTGCTAGTGGGGGCCCGAACACCGGGGAGCTGTTTTTT CSASGGPNTGELFF . TRBJ2-2 . TRBV20-1
TGTGCCAGCATAGTTGGGGACAACACAGATACGCAGTATTTT CASIVGDNTDTQYF . TRBJ2-3 . TRBV6-5
TGTGCCAGTAGTATTAGCGTCCATCCTAGCAATCAGCCCCAGCATTTT CASSISVHPSNQPQHF . TRBJ1-5 . TRBV19
TGTGCCAGCAGCTTAGGCGGGACAGGGCAGCCCTACGAGCAGTACTTC CASSLGGTGQPYEQYF . TRBJ2-7 TRBD1 TRBV11-2